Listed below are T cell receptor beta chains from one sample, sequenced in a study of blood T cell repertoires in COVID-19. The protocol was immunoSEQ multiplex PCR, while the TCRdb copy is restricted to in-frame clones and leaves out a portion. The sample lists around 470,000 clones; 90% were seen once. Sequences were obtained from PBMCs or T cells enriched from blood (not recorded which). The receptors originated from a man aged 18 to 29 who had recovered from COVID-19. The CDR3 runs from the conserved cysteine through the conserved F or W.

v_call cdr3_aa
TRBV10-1 CASSVAGEFVEQFF
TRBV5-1 CASRKLAGINNEQFF
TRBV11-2 CASSLDQGGKISNYGYTF
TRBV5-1 CASSPGQGENQPQHF
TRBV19 CASSPDRSPLHF
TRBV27 CASSPQVNTEAFF
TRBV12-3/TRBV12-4 CASSVQGGSPLHF
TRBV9 CASSVTMGLAGGNTGELFF
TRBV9 CASSVNIGGEDYGYTF
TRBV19 CASTPTRERNSPLHF
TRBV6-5 CASRPEQGHTEAFF
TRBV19 CASSIRRQGPNYGYTF
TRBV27 CASSTKLAEIQETQYF
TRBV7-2 CASSLGTGNPYGYTF
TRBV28 CASSPPGQRGEKLFF
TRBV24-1 CATSDSYRENEKLFF
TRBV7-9 CASSPSEGAVNEQFF
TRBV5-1 CASSAEGTSGGWEQYF
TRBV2 CASGRQVRQPQHF
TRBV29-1 CSGREQGYGGYTF
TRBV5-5 CASSFRTGRETQYF
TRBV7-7 CASSRDREGTGELFF
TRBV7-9 CASSFLGTIGEKLFF
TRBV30 CAWRPGGGYGYTF
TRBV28 CASTLGGLPTNQPQHF
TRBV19 CASSIVVGSNQPQHF
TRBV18 CASSVGQGGNTEAFF
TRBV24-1 CATSEPDRVGGGYTF
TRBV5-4 CASSPEDNYGYTF
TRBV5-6 CASRLGSGDEQFF
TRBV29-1 CSVSAGTEAFF
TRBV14 CASSQAPGINYGYTF
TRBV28 CASSFGQNYGYTF